This TCR beta chain was obtained from a study of blood T cell repertoires in COVID-19. With V trimmed by 4 bases and J by 4 bases, 5 bases remained unmatched. This CDR3 is 14 amino acids long. Germline loops: CDR1 SGHNT, CDR2 YYREEE (reference sequence). Clones were sequenced by immunoSEQ multiplex PCR, and TCRdb holds only the in-frame ones, with some missing. This sample has 60,000 to 80,000 clones, with approximately 85% found just once. The chain carries TRBV5-4 and TRBJ2-1; 7 nucleotides align to TRBD2. The sequenced sample was peripheral blood. This sequence originates from a man aged 45-65 years with acute or convalescent COVID-19. The CDR3 sequence is CASSPSGVYNEQFF. The CDR3 DNA reads TGTGCCAGCAGCCCTAGCGGAGTATACAATGAGCAGTTCTTC.